These T cell receptor beta chains were read from a single sample in a study of blood T cell repertoires in COVID-19. TCRdb's table, derived via immunoSEQ multiplex PCR, lists solely in-frame clones and lacks some. This sample carries a few hundred thousand clones, 89% of them seen once, and the ten largest clones take roughly 8.9%. The material sequenced was PBMCs or T cells enriched from blood (not recorded which). The receptors shown here come from a woman aged 40 to 49 who had recovered from COVID-19. Both conserved end residues are part of each CDR3. D genes are given only for firm matches. Clone size is stated in some rows and not others, as once, few, many or a class when expanded.

V	size	J	D	DNA	CDR3
TRBV11-2	-	TRBJ2-1	TRBD2	TGTGCCAGCAGCCCGACTAGCGGGGGGCTCAGCTCCTACAATGAGCAGTTCTTC	CASSPTSGGLSSYNEQFF
TRBV11-2	-	TRBJ1-5	-	TGTGCCAGCAGCTTAGACAGAAATCAGCCCCAGCATTTT	CASSLDRNQPQHF
TRBV6-2/TRBV6-3	-	TRBJ1-2	-	TGTGCCAGCAGCCTCAGTCGAAACTATGGCTACACCTTC	CASSLSRNYGYTF
TRBV9	-	TRBJ1-6	TRBD1	TGTGCCAGCAGCCCTAGAGGGGACAGAATTAATTCACCCCTCCACTTT	CASSPRGDRINSPLHF
TRBV24-1	-	TRBJ2-3	TRBD2	TGTGCCACCAGTAGGGGCCGACTAGCGGGATCAGATACGCAGTATTTT	CATSRGRLAGSDTQYF
TRBV6-5	-	TRBJ1-6	TRBD1	TGTGCCAGCAGTCAAACCGGGACAGGGGGATCACCCCTCCACTTT	CASSQTGTGGSPLHF
TRBV11-2	-	TRBJ2-1	TRBD1	TGTGCCAGCAGCTCCTACCAACTGGACAGGGGGCATCTTAATGAGCAGTTCTTC	CASSSYQLDRGHLNEQFF
TRBV7-8	-	TRBJ2-5	TRBD2	TGTGCCAGCAGCTTCCTAGCGGGGGTACGAGGAGAGACCCAGTACTTC	CASSFLAGVRGETQYF
TRBV9	-	TRBJ1-5	TRBD1	TGTGCCAGCAGTGGAACGACAGGGCCAAATCAGCCCCAGCATTTT	CASSGTTGPNQPQHF
TRBV7-9	once	TRBJ1-2	TRBD1	TGTGCCAGCAGCTTAGACCTGACGGGACAGATCTATGGCTACACCTTC	CASSLDLTGQIYGYTF